These T cell receptor beta chains were read from a single sample in a study of blood T cell repertoires in COVID-19. Assay: immunoSEQ multiplex PCR; the TCRdb copy retains only in-frame clones and omits some. The top ten hold 1.5% to 1.8% of the sample, which has 110,000 or so clones, approximately 81% seen once. Material: peripheral blood. These receptors were taken from a man aged 50 to 60 with acute or convalescent COVID-19. Both conserved end residues are part of each CDR3. D genes are given only for firm matches. Rows give clone size only sometimes, using once, few, many, or a class for an expanded clone.

d_call: TRBD1; j_call: TRBJ1-3; clone_size: .; cdr3_length: 15; v_call: TRBV7-2; cdr3_nt: TGTGCCAGCACCTTAGACAGGGGAACTGGAAACACCATATATTTT; cdr3_aa: CASTLDRGTGNTIYF
d_call: .; j_call: TRBJ1-3; clone_size: .; cdr3_length: 17; v_call: TRBV9; cdr3_nt: TGTGCCAGCAGCGTAGGCTCAGGCCCCCTCTCTGGAAACACCATATATTTT; cdr3_aa: CASSVGSGPLSGNTIYF
d_call: .; j_call: TRBJ1-1; clone_size: once; cdr3_length: 14; v_call: TRBV19; cdr3_nt: TGTGCCAGTATGCCCCCGGACAGGAACACTGAAGCTTTCTTT; cdr3_aa: CASMPPDRNTEAFF
d_call: TRBD1; j_call: TRBJ1-1; clone_size: .; cdr3_length: 12; v_call: TRBV12-3/TRBV12-4; cdr3_nt: TGTGCCAGCAGTCCAGGGACAGGGAAAGCTTTCTTT; cdr3_aa: CASSPGTGKAFF
d_call: .; j_call: TRBJ2-3; clone_size: .; cdr3_length: 14; v_call: TRBV7-3; cdr3_nt: TGTGCCAGCAGCTCTGTTCAGGGCACAGATACGCAGTATTTT; cdr3_aa: CASSSVQGTDTQYF
d_call: .; j_call: TRBJ1-6; clone_size: .; cdr3_length: 14; v_call: TRBV11-1; cdr3_nt: TGTGCCAGCAGCTTAACCGGACTAAATTCACCCCTCCACTTT; cdr3_aa: CASSLTGLNSPLHF
d_call: .; j_call: TRBJ2-7; clone_size: .; cdr3_length: 14; v_call: TRBV24-1; cdr3_nt: TGTGCCACCAGTGACCATGGACAGCTTTACGAGCAGTACTTC; cdr3_aa: CATSDHGQLYEQYF
d_call: TRBD2; j_call: TRBJ2-1; clone_size: .; cdr3_length: 18; v_call: TRBV5-1; cdr3_nt: TGCGCCAGCAGCTTGGCGCCGGGACTAGCGGGGGGATACAATGAGCAGTTCTTC; cdr3_aa: CASSLAPGLAGGYNEQFF
d_call: .; j_call: TRBJ2-7; clone_size: once; cdr3_length: 15; v_call: TRBV5-1; cdr3_nt: TGCGCCAGCAGCTTGGAGCCAACCGGTCGATACGAGCAGTACTTC; cdr3_aa: CASSLEPTGRYEQYF
d_call: TRBD2; j_call: TRBJ2-3; clone_size: .; cdr3_length: 20; v_call: TRBV15; cdr3_nt: TGTGCCACCAGCAGGAAGACGTGCCCTGGGACTAGAAAACCCGGTGATACGCAGTATTTT; cdr3_aa: CATSRKTCPGTRKPGDTQYF
d_call: .; j_call: TRBJ2-3; clone_size: .; cdr3_length: 14; v_call: TRBV18; cdr3_nt: TGTGCCAGCTCACCGTCCTTACAGACAGATACGCAGTATTTT; cdr3_aa: CASSPSLQTDTQYF